These T cell receptor beta chains were read from a single sample in a study of T cell responses to AZD1222 COVID-19 vaccine. Assay used: immunoSEQ multiplex PCR; TCRdb lists only in-frame clones, some missing. The data contain 84,000 or so clones, 75% to 90% of them singletons. The material sequenced was peripheral blood, taken on day 0 of AZD1222 vaccination. The source is an adult in good health. Each CDR3 is given with its conserved first and last residue. The D gene is left open where the match is weak. For some rows the clone size is stated as once, few or many, or as a class when expanded; others skip it.

18	TRBJ1-2	TRBD1	TRBV18	.	CASSPLINRGTGLDGYTF	TGTGCCAGCTCACCACTTATTAACAGAGGGACAGGTTTGGATGGCTACACCTTC
15	TRBJ1-4	.	TRBV10-3	.	CAISDRAKGDEKLFF	TGTGCCATCAGTGATCGTGCCAAGGGGGATGAAAAACTGTTTTTT
11	TRBJ1-1	.	TRBV2	.	CASKGGWYAFF	TGTGCCAGCAAGGGGGGCTGGTATGCTTTCTTT
13	TRBJ2-5	.	TRBV12-3/TRBV12-4	.	CASTQGLSETQYF	TGTGCCAGCACCCAGGGCCTTTCAGAGACCCAGTACTTC
11	TRBJ1-3	.	TRBV6-2/TRBV6-3	.	CASSYGNTIYF	TGTGCCAGCAGTTATGGGAACACCATATATTTT
19	TRBJ2-1	.	TRBV7-9	.	CASSPAGTRKASSYNEQFF	TGTGCCAGCAGCCCCGCCGGGACCAGAAAAGCTAGCTCCTACAATGAGCAGTTCTTC
14	TRBJ1-6	.	TRBV5-1	.	CASSSGTGNSPLHF	TGCGCCAGCAGCAGCGGGACTGGAAATTCACCCCTCCACTTT
20	TRBJ2-1	TRBD2	TRBV24-1	once	CATSDSVGTSGGWWGNEQFF	TGTGCCACCAGTGATTCAGTCGGGACTAGCGGGGGTTGGTGGGGCAATGAGCAGTTCTTC
14	TRBJ1-2	TRBD1	TRBV7-8	.	CASSFGTGGGGYTF	TGTGCCAGCAGCTTTGGGACAGGGGGTGGTGGCTACACCTTC
11	TRBJ1-2	.	TRBV20-1	.	CSAIRGYGYTF	TGCAGTGCTATAAGGGGCTATGGCTACACCTTC
12	TRBJ2-7	.	TRBV30	.	CARDIGSYEQYF	TGTGCCCGGGACATTGGCTCCTACGAGCAGTACTTC
15	TRBJ1-1	.	TRBV28	.	CASILGASMNTEAFF	TGTGCCAGCATCCTAGGGGCTTCTATGAACACTGAAGCTTTCTTT
13	TRBJ1-2	.	TRBV6-5	once	CASFRTSGYGYTF	TGTGCCAGCTTCCGGACCTCGGGCTATGGCTACACCTTC
15	TRBJ1-6	TRBD1	TRBV2	.	CASSGPGGLGSPLHF	TGTGCCAGCAGTGGGCCAGGGGGACTCGGTTCACCCCTCCACTTT
15	TRBJ1-5	.	TRBV18	.	CASSPERVLNQPQHF	TGTGCCAGCTCACCCGAGCGCGTTCTCAATCAGCCCCAGCATTTT
13	TRBJ2-1	.	TRBV11-2	.	CASSFRSYNEQFF	TGTGCCAGCAGCTTCCGCAGTTACAATGAGCAGTTCTTC
13	TRBJ2-3	.	TRBV5-4	.	CASSETPGDTQYF	TGTGCCAGCAGCGAAACTCCGGGAGATACGCAGTATTTT
21	TRBJ1-5	.	TRBV12-2	.	CASRLSLPLDSLHYSNQPQHF	TGTGCAAGTCGCCTTTCGCTCCCTCTGGACAGTCTTCATTATAGCAATCAGCCCCAGCATTTT
14	TRBJ1-1	.	TRBV5-1	.	CASSLMSGNTEAFF	TGCGCCAGCAGCTTGATGTCGGGAAACACTGAAGCTTTCTTT
10	TRBJ2-7	.	TRBV20-1	once	CSASKREQYF	TGCAGTGCTAGTAAGCGGGAGCAGTACTTC
13	TRBJ2-3	.	TRBV6-5	once	CASSYSGTDTQYF	TGTGCCAGCAGTTACTCGGGCACAGATACGCAGTATTTT
12	TRBJ2-7	.	TRBV2	.	CASRLGAYEQYF	TGTGCCAGCAGGCTAGGGGCCTACGAGCAGTACTTC
12	TRBJ2-7	.	TRBV12-3/TRBV12-4	.	CASSPNLREQYF	TGTGCCAGCAGTCCTAATCTGAGGGAGCAGTACTTC
14	TRBJ2-7	.	TRBV19	once	CASRQGLAPYEQYF	TGTGCCAGTAGACAGGGACTCGCTCCCTACGAGCAGTACTTC
14	TRBJ1-5	TRBD1	TRBV19	.	CASSNGQGPQPQHF	TGTGCCAGTAGTAACGGACAGGGGCCTCAGCCCCAGCATTTT
15	TRBJ2-7	TRBD1	TRBV5-6	.	CASSRMDRGLYEQYF	TGTGCCAGCAGCAGAATGGACAGGGGGCTTTACGAGCAGTACTTC
15	TRBJ1-6	TRBD1	TRBV5-1	.	CASSYGQGGYSPLHF	TGCGCCAGCAGCTATGGACAGGGTGGGTATTCACCCCTCCACTTT
12	TRBJ1-2	.	TRBV6-6	.	CATREANYGYTF	TGTGCCACCAGGGAGGCTAACTATGGCTACACCTTC
18	TRBJ2-4	TRBD2	TRBV7-2	.	CASSASTSGSLSANIQYF	TGTGCCAGCAGCGCGTCGACTAGCGGGAGTCTCTCGGCCAACATTCAGTACTTC
15	TRBJ1-6	TRBD1	TRBV28	.	CASSPGDRVSPPLHF	TGTGCCAGCAGTCCAGGGGACAGGGTTAGTCCACCCCTCCACTTT
14	TRBJ2-7	TRBD2	TRBV7-2	.	CASSLVRGEYEQYF	TGTGCCAGCAGCTTAGTCCGGGGGGAGTACGAGCAGTACTTC
16	TRBJ2-3	TRBD2	TRBV9	few	CASSSGLAAYTDTQYF	TGTGCCAGCAGCTCCGGACTAGCGGCTTACACAGATACGCAGTATTTT
15	TRBJ1-2	.	TRBV7-3	.	CASSLAVANYYGYTF	TGTGCCAGCAGCTTAGCCGTCGCAAATTATTATGGCTACACCTTC
13	TRBJ2-5	.	TRBV2	.	CASNIRGQETQYF	TGTGCCAGCAACATCCGGGGCCAAGAGACCCAGTACTTC
13	TRBJ1-2	.	TRBV19	.	CASSIVGRGGYTF	TGTGCCAGTAGTATAGTTGGGCGAGGAGGCTACACCTTC
14	TRBJ1-3	.	TRBV2	.	CARGGISSGNTIYF	TGTGCCAGAGGGGGGATAAGCTCTGGAAACACCATATATTTT
13	TRBJ1-1	.	TRBV5-1	.	CASSPTQGSEAFF	TGCGCCAGCAGCCCTACCCAGGGTTCCGAAGCTTTCTTT
15	TRBJ1-3	.	TRBV15	.	CATSRDLPGRNTIYF	TGTGCCACCAGCAGAGATCTTCCAGGCAGAAACACCATATATTTT
11	TRBJ2-3	.	TRBV20-1	.	CSASFQDTQYF	TGCAGTGCTAGTTTCCAGGATACGCAGTATTTT
14	TRBJ2-3	TRBD2	TRBV5-1	.	CASSLAETTDTQYF	TGCGCCAGCAGCCTAGCGGAGACCACAGATACGCAGTATTTT
13	TRBJ1-1	TRBD1	TRBV30	.	CAFHRGLNTEAFF	TGTGCCTTTCACAGGGGACTGAACACTGAAGCTTTCTTT
17	TRBJ2-6	.	TRBV5-1	.	CASSLEGKRAGANVLTF	TGCGCCAGCAGCTTGGAGGGGAAGAGGGCTGGGGCCAACGTCCTGACTTTC
17	TRBJ1-3	TRBD1	TRBV5-1	.	CASSLVGQGFSGNTIYF	TGCGCCAGCAGCTTGGTGGGACAGGGTTTTTCTGGAAACACCATATATTTT
14	TRBJ2-2	TRBD2	TRBV4-1	.	CASTLTSGKGELFF	TGCGCCAGCACTCTGACTAGCGGGAAGGGGGAGCTGTTTTTT
13	TRBJ1-1	.	TRBV19	.	CASGARMNTEAFF	TGTGCCAGCGGTGCAAGAATGAACACTGAAGCTTTCTTT
15	TRBJ1-5	.	TRBV19	.	CASSILSFGNQPQHF	TGTGCCAGTAGTATTTTGAGTTTCGGCAATCAGCCCCAGCATTTT
14	TRBJ1-5	.	TRBV7-9	.	CASSFSRENQPQHF	TGTGCCAGCAGCTTTTCCAGGGAGAATCAGCCCCAGCATTTT
15	TRBJ1-2	TRBD1	TRBV27	.	CASSLYRNSGQLYTF	TGTGCCAGCAGTTTATACAGAAACTCGGGACAGCTCTACACCTTC
13	TRBJ1-3	.	TRBV11-3	.	CASSLTFGNTIYF	TGTGCCAGCAGCTTAACGTTCGGAAACACCATATATTTT
13	TRBJ2-1	.	TRBV24-1	.	CATGTGSIDEQFF	TGTGCCACCGGGACCGGGAGTATCGATGAGCAGTTCTTC
20	TRBJ2-1	TRBD2	TRBV19	.	CASINTGGLAGGDINNEQFF	TGTGCCAGTATCAATACCGGGGGGCTAGCGGGAGGGGACATCAACAATGAGCAGTTCTTC
16	TRBJ1-4	.	TRBV27	once	CASSLGRGRANEKLFF	TGTGCCAGCAGTTTAGGGCGGGGGCGGGCTAATGAAAAACTGTTTTTT
15	TRBJ1-6	.	TRBV9	.	CASSAPGGYNSPLHF	TGTGCCAGCAGCGCGCCGGGGGGGTATAATTCACCCCTCCACTTT
13	TRBJ2-1	TRBD1	TRBV11-2	.	CASSLARTGEQFF	TGTGCCAGCAGCTTGGCCCGGACAGGTGAGCAGTTCTTC
15	TRBJ2-3	.	TRBV5-1	.	CASLPWGTSTDTQYF	TGCGCCAGCCTCCCTTGGGGAACTAGCACAGATACGCAGTATTTT
15	TRBJ2-7	.	TRBV4-2	.	CASSQDPQDHYEQYF	TGTGCCAGCAGCCAAGATCCACAGGACCACTACGAGCAGTACTTC
14	TRBJ1-4	.	TRBV29-1	.	CSVAEGRSGEKLFF	TGCAGCGTCGCAGAGGGGCGGTCGGGGGAAAAACTGTTTTTT
15	TRBJ2-3	TRBD2	TRBV27	.	CASTRLAGGGDTQYF	TGTGCCAGCACTCGACTAGCGGGAGGTGGAGATACGCAGTATTTT
18	TRBJ2-3	.	TRBV4-2	.	CASSQVGRVDTSTDTQYF	TGTGCCAGCAGCCAAGTAGGAAGGGTCGATACTAGCACAGATACGCAGTATTTT